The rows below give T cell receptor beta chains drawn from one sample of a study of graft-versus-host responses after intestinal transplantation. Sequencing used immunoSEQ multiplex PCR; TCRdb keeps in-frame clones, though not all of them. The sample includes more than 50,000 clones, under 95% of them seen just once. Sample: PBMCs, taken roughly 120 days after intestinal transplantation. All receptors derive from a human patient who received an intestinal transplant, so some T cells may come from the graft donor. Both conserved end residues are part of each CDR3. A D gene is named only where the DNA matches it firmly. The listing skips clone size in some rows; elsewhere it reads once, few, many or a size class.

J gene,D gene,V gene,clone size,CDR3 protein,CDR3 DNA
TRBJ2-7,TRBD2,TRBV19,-,CASSVTSGNVQYF,TGTGCCAGTAGTGTGACTAGCGGGAATGTGCAGTACTTC
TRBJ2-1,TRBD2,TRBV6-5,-,CASFNGGAIEQFF,TGTGCCAGCTTCAACGGGGGGGCCATTGAGCAGTTCTTC
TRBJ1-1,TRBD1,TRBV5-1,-,CASSPPGQGAGTEAFF,TGCGCCAGCAGCCCTCCGGGACAGGGGGCAGGGACTGAAGCTTTCTTT
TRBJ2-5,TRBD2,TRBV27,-,CASSGLAGQQETQYF,TGTGCCAGCAGTGGACTAGCGGGCCAACAAGAGACCCAGTACTTC
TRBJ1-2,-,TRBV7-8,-,CASRPKPGTQYGYTF,TGTGCCAGCAGGCCCAAACCCGGGACGCAGTATGGCTACACCTTC
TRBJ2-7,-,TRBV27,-,CASSLSGDLHEQYF,TGTGCCAGCAGTCTATCAGGGGATCTCCACGAGCAGTACTTC
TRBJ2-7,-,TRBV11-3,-,CASSASGQSYEQYF,TGTGCCAGCAGCGCATCCGGACAATCCTACGAGCAGTACTTC
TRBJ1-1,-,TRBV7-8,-,CASSPSRMGSQTEAFF,TGTGCCAGCAGCCCCTCTCGAATGGGGTCCCAGACTGAAGCTTTCTTT
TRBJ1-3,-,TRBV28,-,CASRQSSGNTIYF,TGTGCCAGCCGACAAAGCTCTGGAAACACCATATATTTT
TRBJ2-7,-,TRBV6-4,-,CASKRQGGEQYF,TGTGCCAGCAAGAGGCAGGGCGGAGAGCAGTACTTC
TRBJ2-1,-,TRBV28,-,CASGRVSYYNEQFF,TGTGCCAGCGGGCGGGTATCCTACTACAATGAGCAGTTCTTC
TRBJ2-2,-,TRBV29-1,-,CSAAAGGQTGELFF,TGCAGCGCCGCCGCAGGCGGGCAAACCGGGGAGCTGTTTTTT
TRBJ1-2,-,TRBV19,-,CASSAPGTPHYGYTF,TGTGCCAGTAGTGCACCAGGGACACCTCACTATGGCTACACCTTC
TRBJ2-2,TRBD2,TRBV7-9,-,CASSSPPAREGTGELFF,TGTGCCAGCAGCTCGCCGCCGGCCCGGGAGGGCACCGGGGAGCTGTTTTTT
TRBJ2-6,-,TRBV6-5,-,CASSYVRGTGANVLTF,TGTGCCAGCAGTTACGTTAGGGGGACCGGGGCCAACGTCCTGACTTTC
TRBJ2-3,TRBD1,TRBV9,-,CASSRDRGLTDTQYF,TGTGCCAGCAGCCGCGACAGGGGGCTCACAGATACGCAGTATTTT
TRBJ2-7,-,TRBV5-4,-,CASSLDARGVNYEQYF,TGTGCCAGCAGCTTGGACGCCAGGGGGGTCAATTACGAGCAGTACTTC
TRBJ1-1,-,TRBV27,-,CASSLSGGIKKAFF,TGTGCCAGCAGTTTATCGGGCGGCATCAAGAAAGCTTTCTTT
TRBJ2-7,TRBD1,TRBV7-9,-,CASSFRDRVEQYF,TGTGCCAGCAGCTTCCGGGACAGGGTCGAGCAGTACTTC
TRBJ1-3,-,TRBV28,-,CASSWTGGNTIYF,TGTGCCAGCAGTTGGACGGGAGGAAACACCATATATTTT
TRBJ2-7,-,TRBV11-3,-,CASSLVAGYEQYF,TGTGCCAGCAGCTTAGTGGCAGGCTACGAGCAGTACTTC
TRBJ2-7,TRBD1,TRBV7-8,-,CASSSGQGVGEQYF,TGTGCCAGCAGCTCAGGACAGGGGGTCGGCGAGCAGTACTTC
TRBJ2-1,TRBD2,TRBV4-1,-,CASSQTSGRLWEQFF,TGCGCCAGCAGCCAGACTAGCGGGAGATTGTGGGAGCAGTTCTTC
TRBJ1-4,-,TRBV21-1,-,CASSPLGTDLNEKLFF,TGCGCCAGCAGCCCCCTCGGGACAGACTTAAATGAAAAACTGTTTTTT
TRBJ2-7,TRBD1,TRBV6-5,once,CASSPPGQGAYEQYF,TGTGCCAGCAGCCCACCGGGACAGGGGGCCTACGAGCAGTACTTC
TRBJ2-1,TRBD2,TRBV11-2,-,CASSPSSGSIDEQFF,TGTGCCAGCAGCCCCAGTAGCGGGAGTATCGATGAGCAGTTCTTC
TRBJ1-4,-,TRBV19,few,CASSARSISNEKLFF,TGTGCCAGTAGTGCCAGATCGATCTCTAATGAAAAACTGTTTTTT
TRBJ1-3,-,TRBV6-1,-,CASSDMFGGFGNTIYF,TGTGCCAGCAGTGATATGTTTGGAGGATTCGGAAACACCATATATTTT
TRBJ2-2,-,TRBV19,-,CASSIGVNTGELFF,TGTGCCAGTAGTATAGGTGTGAACACCGGGGAGCTGTTTTTT
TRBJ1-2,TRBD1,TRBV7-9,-,CASSFPGQGFVYTF,TGTGCCAGCAGCTTCCCGGGACAGGGGTTTGTCTACACCTTC
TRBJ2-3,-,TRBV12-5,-,CASGGTLGFPDTQYF,TGTGCTAGTGGAGGGACCTTAGGGTTTCCAGATACGCAGTATTTT
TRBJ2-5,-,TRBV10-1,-,CASSESGQAQETQYF,TGCGCCAGCAGTGAGTCTGGGCAGGCCCAAGAGACCCAGTACTTC
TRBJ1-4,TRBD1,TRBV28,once,CASTSGGMREKLFF,TGTGCCAGCACCTCAGGGGGCATGAGGGAAAAACTGTTTTTT
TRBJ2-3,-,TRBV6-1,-,CASSPRLVDTQYF,TGTGCCAGCAGTCCCCGACTCGTAGATACGCAGTATTTT
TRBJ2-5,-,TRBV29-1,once,CSVERTVRATQYF,TGCAGCGTTGAACGGACAGTTCGAGCGACCCAGTACTTC
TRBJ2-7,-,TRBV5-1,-,CASSLQGAKYEQYF,TGCGCCAGCAGCTTACAAGGGGCGAAGTACGAGCAGTACTTC
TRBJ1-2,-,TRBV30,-,CAWSLEGNYGYTF,TGTGCCTGGAGTCTAGAGGGGAACTATGGCTACACCTTC
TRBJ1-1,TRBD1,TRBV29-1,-,CSATGGYTEAFF,TGCAGCGCTACAGGGGGTTACACTGAAGCTTTCTTT
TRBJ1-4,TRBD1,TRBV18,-,CASSPGGGDEKLFF,TGTGCCAGCTCACCCGGAGGGGGCGATGAAAAACTGTTTTTT
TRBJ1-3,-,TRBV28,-,CATEPGETGNTIYF,TGTGCCACCGAGCCCGGGGAGACTGGAAACACCATATATTTT
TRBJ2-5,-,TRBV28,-,CASSLTSPTETQYF,TGTGCCAGCAGTCTGACATCCCCGACGGAGACCCAGTACTTC
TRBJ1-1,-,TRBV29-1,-,CSVRDLEGMNTEAFF,TGCAGCGTTCGGGACTTAGAAGGCATGAACACTGAAGCTTTCTTT
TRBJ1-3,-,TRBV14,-,CASSQWGNTIYF,TGTGCCAGCAGCCAATGGGGAAACACCATATATTTT
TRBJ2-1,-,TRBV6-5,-,CASSMDTSSYNEQFF,TGTGCCAGCAGCATGGACACCAGCTCCTACAATGAGCAGTTCTTC
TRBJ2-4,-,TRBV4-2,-,CASSQDRARGNIQYF,TGTGCCAGCAGCCAAGATAGGGCACGGGGAAACATTCAGTACTTC
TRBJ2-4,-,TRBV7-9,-,CASSLVGVAKNIQYF,TGTGCCAGCAGCTTAGTAGGTGTAGCCAAAAACATTCAGTACTTC
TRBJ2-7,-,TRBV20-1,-,CSVRLSYEQYF,TGCAGTGTAAGGCTATCCTACGAGCAGTACTTC
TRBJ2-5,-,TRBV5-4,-,CASSLGVGGPQEETQYF,TGTGCCAGCAGCTTGGGGGTCGGGGGTCCTCAGGAAGAGACCCAGTACTTC
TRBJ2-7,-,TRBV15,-,CATSRVQGRFDEQYF,TGTGCCACCAGCAGAGTACAGGGTAGGTTCGACGAGCAGTACTTC
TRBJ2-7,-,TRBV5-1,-,CASSLVTDSYEQYF,TGCGCCAGCAGCTTGGTGACAGATTCCTACGAGCAGTACTTC
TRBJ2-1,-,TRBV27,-,CARRGAYNEQFF,TGTGCCCGCAGGGGGGCCTACAATGAGCAGTTCTTC
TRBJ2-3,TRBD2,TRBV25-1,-,CASSSTSGARVDTQYF,TGTGCCAGCAGCAGTACTAGCGGGGCGCGAGTAGATACGCAGTATTTT
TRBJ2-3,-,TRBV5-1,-,CASSLAGFTDTQYF,TGCGCCAGCAGCTTGGCAGGGTTCACAGATACGCAGTATTTT
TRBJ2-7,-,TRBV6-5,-,CASTNDLGEQYF,TGTGCCAGCACCAACGATCTGGGAGAGCAGTACTTC
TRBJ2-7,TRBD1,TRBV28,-,CASSFVPSGTGSYEQYF,TGTGCCAGCAGTTTCGTACCTTCCGGGACAGGGTCCTACGAGCAGTACTTC
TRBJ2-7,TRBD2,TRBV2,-,CASRGRLAPSSYEQYF,TGTGCCAGCAGGGGTAGACTAGCGCCTTCCTCCTACGAGCAGTACTTC
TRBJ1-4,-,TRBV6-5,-,CASSYSRGGEKLFF,TGTGCCAGCAGTTACTCCCGTGGTGGTGAAAAACTGTTTTTT
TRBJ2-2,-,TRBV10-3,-,CAGRPPGTGELFF,TGTGCCGGTCGCCCCCCCGGGACCGGGGAGCTGTTTTTT
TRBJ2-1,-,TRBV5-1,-,CASSLRPASQTNNEQFF,TGCGCCAGCAGCCTCAGACCCGCCTCCCAAACAAACAATGAGCAGTTCTTC
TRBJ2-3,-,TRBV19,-,CASKELGADTQYF,TGTGCCAGTAAGGAGTTGGGGGCAGATACGCAGTATTTT